These 8 T cell receptor beta chains were all obtained from the same sample, sequenced in a study of response to subunit inactivated influenza vaccine. MiXCR, applied by TCRdb to the RT-PCR reads, yields one record per CDR3 protein. The table shows hundreds of thousands of distinct CDR3 sequences, with around 13% occurring only once. The source material was PBMCs from blood, sampled 14 to 15 days before vaccination. Receptors were obtained from a man aged 45-60 years who received an inactivated influenza vaccine.

This clonotype was seen a handful of times. This rearrangement joins TRBV6-5 to TRBJ1-6; D possibly corresponds to TRBD1 (5 bases). The CDR3 totals 16 residues. Trimming cost V 0 bases and J 6 bases, with 12 bases left between them. Germline-derived CDR1 and CDR2 are MNHEY and SVGAGI. The CDR3 reads CASSYSGLGANSPLHF. The CDR3 DNA sequence: TGTGCCAGCAGTTACTCGGGACTCGGGGCTAATTCACCCCTCCACTTT.

Comment on this clonotype: A clone one base away is much larger, so this may be a read error. The chain recombines TRBV6-2 or TRBV6-3 with TRBJ2-7; D is possibly TRBD1 (6 bases). Germline CDR1 and CDR2: MNHEY and SVGEGT. The CDR3 is 15 amino acids. V lost 6 bases and J lost 3, with 18 bases in between. CDR3 coding DNA: TGTGCCAGCAGCCAGGGGAAACGAGCAATCTACGAGCAGTACTTC. Encoded protein: CASSQGKRAIYEQYF.

The V and J genes are TRBV2 and TRBJ1-1, with D perhaps matching TRBD1 (5 bases). V dropped 8 bases and J dropped 11 bases, with 24 bases sitting between them. This CDR3 is 14 amino acids long. Per the germline V gene, CDR1 is SNHLY and CDR2 is FYNNEI. Here the CDR3 reads CASGPFKSGAQAFF. In DNA, the CDR3 is TGTGCCAGCGGTCCGTTTAAGTCTGGGGCGCAGGCTTTCTTT.

The rearrangement uses TRBV29-1 and TRBJ2-7; 8 nucleotides align to TRBD1. From germline, CDR1 is SQVTM and CDR2 ANQGSEA. Losses at the gene ends were 7 bases for V and 6 bases for J; bases not matched to a gene: 5. The CDR3 consists of 11 residues. The CDR3: CSGWTGTEQYF. The DNA of the CDR3 is TGCAGCGGATGGACAGGGACCGAGCAGTACTTC.

The genes are TRBV4-3 and TRBJ2-1, with D unclear. Germline-derived CDR1 and CDR2 are LGHNA and YSLEER. The CDR3 is 17 residues long. The germline V and J ends were trimmed by 3 bases and 1 base, with 16 bases remaining between them. The CDR3 DNA follows: TGCGCCAGCAGCCAGGGCCCTAGTAGTAGATCCTACAATGAGCAGTTCTTC. This codes for CASSQGPSSRSYNEQFF.

V and J are TRBV29-1 and TRBJ2-7, with 7 bases fitting TRBD1. This CDR3 has 14 residues. The trim removed 5 bases at V and 5 bases at J, leaving 12 bases unmatched. In germline, CDR1 is SQVTM, CDR2 ANQGSEA. DNA for the CDR3: TGCAGCGTTTTTACAGGGGCGTTATCGGACGAGCAGTACTTC. Amino acids: CSVFTGALSDEQYF.

This chain links TRBV4-1 with TRBJ2-7, with D unresolved. CDR3 size: 14 residues. Germline V gene lookup returns CDR1 MGHRA and CDR2 YSYEKL. The germline V and J ends were trimmed by 5 bases and 2 bases, with 13 bases remaining between them. CDR3 amino acids: CASSSYERAYEQYF. The CDR3 DNA reads TGCGCCAGCAGCTCATACGAACGCGCCTACGAGCAGTACTTC.

The chain's CDR3 is CSARRTGGRNEQFF. CDR3 sequence (DNA): TGCAGTGCTAGACGGACAGGGGGGCGCAATGAGCAGTTCTTC. This rearrangement joins TRBV20-1 to TRBJ2-1; 10 nucleotides match TRBD1. Per germline, CDR1 DFQATT and CDR2 SNEGSKA (reference sequence). This CDR3 comprises 14 residues. The V segment lost 2 bases and the J segment 6 bases; nucleotides outside the gene matches: 4.